The clone carrying this T cell receptor (beta chain) appeared a single time. Its antigen is not identified. The entry originates in a study of identical twins. General study results and limits: Abundant beta clonotypes from cord blood had fewer insertions, unlike memory repertoires, which showed none.

This CDR3 spans 13 amino acids. Looked up from germline, CDR1 is SNHLY and CDR2 is FYNNEI. V was clipped by 6 bases and J by 6 bases, with 15 bases between them. TCRdb recomputed calls from the 5' RACE reads with MiXCR, one row per CDR3 protein. The sample consists of about 300,000 distinct CDR3 sequences, approximately 13% of them appearing once. Everyone who donated was a healthy Caucasian. The same data also went into a second study, on yellow fever vaccine responses in identical twins.

The sample consisted of CD8+ T cells sorted from blood. The TCR was taken from a woman aged 18-29 years in good health. The chain links TRBV2 to TRBJ2-7; D uncertain. The CDR3 here is CASSETQETEQYV. The DNA for the CDR3 is TGTGCCAGCAGCGAGACTCAGGAAACCGAGCAGTACGTC.